The rows below give T cell receptor beta chains drawn from one sample of a study of T cells in Graves' hyperthyroidism and ophthalmopathy. TCRdb reprocessed the multiplex PCR reads with MiXCR, giving one entry per CDR3 protein. The data show nearly 250,000 distinct CDR3 sequences, roughly a quarter seen once. The sample consisted of blood. These receptors came from a woman in her forties with Graves' ophthalmopathy. Each CDR3 is given with its conserved first and last residue. A D gene is named only where the DNA matches it firmly.

j_call | v_call | d_call | cdr3_aa
TRBJ1-2 | TRBV29-1 | - | CSVEDPEDGDYGYTF
TRBJ2-2 | TRBV12-3/TRBV12-4 | - | CASSYFATGELFF
TRBJ2-5 | TRBV12-3/TRBV12-4 | TRBD1 | CASSLGRQGQIQETQYF
TRBJ2-5 | TRBV19 | - | CASSPPATETQYF
TRBJ1-6 | TRBV12-3/TRBV12-4 | - | CASSRDLSSYNSPLHF
TRBJ2-2 | TRBV6-5 | - | CASSYDIPSNTGELFF
TRBJ2-7 | TRBV28 | TRBD1 | CASSSTGQGAIHGFYEQYF
TRBJ1-6 | TRBV28 | - | CASSLTRTAVGSPLHF
TRBJ1-2 | TRBV18 | - | CASSPENWGYGYTF
TRBJ2-3 | TRBV11-2 | - | CASSLDHPGAGGSTDTQYF
TRBJ1-2 | TRBV25-1 | - | CASSEYETLGGYTF
TRBJ1-5 | TRBV7-8 | - | CASSLAPRVAGNQPQHF
TRBJ2-7 | TRBV28 | - | CASTAVPYEQYF
TRBJ2-7 | TRBV5-1 | TRBD2 | CASSSSGYEQYF
TRBJ2-7 | TRBV5-1 | TRBD2 | CASSEGGAGAHEQYF
TRBJ2-7 | TRBV12-3/TRBV12-4 | TRBD1 | CASTPSTGREQYF
TRBJ2-7 | TRBV29-1 | - | CSVVRAGLYEQYF
TRBJ2-5 | TRBV29-1 | - | CSVVAGSQETQYF
TRBJ2-7 | TRBV27 | - | CASSLSSPYREQYF
TRBJ1-1 | TRBV7-6 | - | CASSPPRTATEAFF